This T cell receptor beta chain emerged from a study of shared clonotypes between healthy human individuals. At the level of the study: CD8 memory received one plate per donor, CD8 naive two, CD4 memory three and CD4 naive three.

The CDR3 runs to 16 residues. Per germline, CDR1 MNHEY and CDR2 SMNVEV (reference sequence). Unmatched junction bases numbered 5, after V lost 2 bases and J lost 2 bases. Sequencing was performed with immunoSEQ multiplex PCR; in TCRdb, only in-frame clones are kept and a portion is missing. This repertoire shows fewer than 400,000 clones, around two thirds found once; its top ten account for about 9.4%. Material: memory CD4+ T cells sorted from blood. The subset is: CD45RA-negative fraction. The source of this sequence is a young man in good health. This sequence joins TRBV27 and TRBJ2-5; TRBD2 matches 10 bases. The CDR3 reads CASSLKTSGPQETQYF. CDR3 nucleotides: TGTGCCAGCAGTTTAAAGACTAGCGGGCCTCAAGAGACCCAGTACTTC.